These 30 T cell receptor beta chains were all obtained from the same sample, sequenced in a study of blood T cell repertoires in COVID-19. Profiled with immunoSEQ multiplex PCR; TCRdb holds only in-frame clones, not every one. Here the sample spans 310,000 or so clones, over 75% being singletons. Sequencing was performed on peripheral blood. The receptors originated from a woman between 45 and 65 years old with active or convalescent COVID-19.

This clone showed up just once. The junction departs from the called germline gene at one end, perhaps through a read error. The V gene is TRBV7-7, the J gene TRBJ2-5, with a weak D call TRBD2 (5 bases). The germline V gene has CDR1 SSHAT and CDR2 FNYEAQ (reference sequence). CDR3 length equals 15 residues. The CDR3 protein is CASSLNAGYQETQYF. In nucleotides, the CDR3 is TGTGCTAGCAGCTTAAATGCGGGCTACCAAGAGACCCAGTACTTC.

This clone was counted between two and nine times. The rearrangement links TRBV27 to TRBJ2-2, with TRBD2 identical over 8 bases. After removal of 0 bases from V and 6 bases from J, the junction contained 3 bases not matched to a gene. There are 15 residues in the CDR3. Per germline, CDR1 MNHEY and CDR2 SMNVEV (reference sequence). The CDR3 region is CASSLSREGSGELFF. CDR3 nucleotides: TGTGCCAGCAGTTTATCCCGGGAGGGCTCCGGGGAGCTGTTTTTT.

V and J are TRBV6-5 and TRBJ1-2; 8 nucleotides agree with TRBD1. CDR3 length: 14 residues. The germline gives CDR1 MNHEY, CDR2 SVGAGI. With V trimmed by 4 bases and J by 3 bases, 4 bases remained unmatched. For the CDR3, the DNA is TGTGCCAGCAGTTCCGGGGGACAGGACTATGGCTACACCTTC. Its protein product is CASSSGGQDYGYTF.

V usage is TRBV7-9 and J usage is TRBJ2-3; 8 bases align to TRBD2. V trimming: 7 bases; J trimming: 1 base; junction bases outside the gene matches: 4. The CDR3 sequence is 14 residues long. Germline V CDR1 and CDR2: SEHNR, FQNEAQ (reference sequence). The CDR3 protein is CASIGGAGTDTQYF. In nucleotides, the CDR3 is TGTGCCAGCATCGGGGGGGCCGGCACAGATACGCAGTATTTT.

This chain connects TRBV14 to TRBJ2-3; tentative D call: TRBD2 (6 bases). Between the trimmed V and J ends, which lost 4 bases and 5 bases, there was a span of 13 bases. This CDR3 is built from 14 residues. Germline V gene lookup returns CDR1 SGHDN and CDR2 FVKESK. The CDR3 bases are TGTGCCAGCAGCCCTCAAATGGGGGGAGATACGCAGTATTTT. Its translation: CASSPQMGGDTQYF.

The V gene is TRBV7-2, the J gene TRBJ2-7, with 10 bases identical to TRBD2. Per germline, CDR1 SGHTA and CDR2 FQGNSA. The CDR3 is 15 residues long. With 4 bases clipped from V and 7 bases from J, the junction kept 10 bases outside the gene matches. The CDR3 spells CASSYNLAGDREQYF. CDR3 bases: TGTGCCAGCAGCTACAACCTAGCGGGAGATCGGGAGCAGTACTTC.

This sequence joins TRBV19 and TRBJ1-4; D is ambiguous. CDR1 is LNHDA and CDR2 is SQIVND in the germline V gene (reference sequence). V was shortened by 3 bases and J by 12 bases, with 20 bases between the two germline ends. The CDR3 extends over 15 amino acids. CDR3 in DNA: TGTGCCAGTAGTATTGGACGGCTGACTAACGATCAACTGTTTTTT. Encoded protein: CASSIGRLTNDQLFF.

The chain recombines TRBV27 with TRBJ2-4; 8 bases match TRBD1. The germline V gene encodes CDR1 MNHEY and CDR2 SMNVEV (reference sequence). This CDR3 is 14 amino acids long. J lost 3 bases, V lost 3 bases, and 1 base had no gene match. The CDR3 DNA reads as TGTGCCAGCAGTTTGGACAGGGTCAAAAACATTCAGTACTTC. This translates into CASSLDRVKNIQYF.

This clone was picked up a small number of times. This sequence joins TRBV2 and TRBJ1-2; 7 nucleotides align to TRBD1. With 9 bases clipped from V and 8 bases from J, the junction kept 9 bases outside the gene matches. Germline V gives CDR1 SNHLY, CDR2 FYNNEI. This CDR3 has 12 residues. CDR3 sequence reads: CARRDRDSGYTF. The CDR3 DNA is TGTGCCAGAAGAGACAGGGACAGCGGCTACACCTTC.

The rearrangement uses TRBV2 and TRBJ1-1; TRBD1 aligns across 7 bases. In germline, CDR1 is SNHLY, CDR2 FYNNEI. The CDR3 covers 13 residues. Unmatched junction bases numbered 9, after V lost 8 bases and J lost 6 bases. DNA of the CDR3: TGTGCCAGCCTCCTGGGGGGACAGTCTGAAGCTTTCTTT. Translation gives CASLLGGQSEAFF.

The DNA for the CDR3 is TGTGCCAGTAGAGACATGGACAGGGGCAATCAGCCCCAGCATTTT. As protein: CASRDMDRGNQPQHF. This chain joins TRBV19 and TRBJ1-5, with 8 positions matching TRBD1. Per the germline V gene, CDR1 is LNHDA and CDR2 is SQIVND (reference sequence). The CDR3 runs to 15 residues. The V segment lost 6 bases and the J segment 2 bases; nucleotides outside the gene matches: 6.

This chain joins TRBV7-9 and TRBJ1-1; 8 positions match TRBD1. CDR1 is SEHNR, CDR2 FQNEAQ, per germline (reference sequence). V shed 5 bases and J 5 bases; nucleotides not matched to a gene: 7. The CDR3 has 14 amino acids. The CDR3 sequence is CASSKGQGETEAFF. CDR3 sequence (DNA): TGTGCCAGCAGCAAAGGACAGGGTGAGACTGAAGCTTTCTTT.

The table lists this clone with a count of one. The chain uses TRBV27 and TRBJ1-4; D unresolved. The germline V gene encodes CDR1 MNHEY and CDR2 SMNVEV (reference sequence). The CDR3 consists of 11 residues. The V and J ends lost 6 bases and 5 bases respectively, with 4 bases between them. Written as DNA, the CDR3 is TGTGCCAGCAGGAGAAATGAAAAACTGTTTTTT. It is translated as CASRRNEKLFF.

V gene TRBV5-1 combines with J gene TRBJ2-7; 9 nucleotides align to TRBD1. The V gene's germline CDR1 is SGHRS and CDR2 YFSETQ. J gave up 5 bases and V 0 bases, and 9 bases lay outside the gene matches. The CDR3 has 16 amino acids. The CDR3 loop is CASSLAPATGGDEQYF. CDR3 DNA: TGCGCCAGCAGCTTGGCCCCCGCGACAGGGGGAGACGAGCAGTACTTC.

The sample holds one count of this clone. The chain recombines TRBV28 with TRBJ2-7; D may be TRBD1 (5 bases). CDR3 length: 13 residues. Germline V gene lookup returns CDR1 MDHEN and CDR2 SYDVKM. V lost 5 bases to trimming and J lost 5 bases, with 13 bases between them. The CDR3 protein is CASSPRTRDEQYF. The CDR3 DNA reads TGTGCCAGCAGTCCCCGGACCAGGGACGAGCAGTACTTC.

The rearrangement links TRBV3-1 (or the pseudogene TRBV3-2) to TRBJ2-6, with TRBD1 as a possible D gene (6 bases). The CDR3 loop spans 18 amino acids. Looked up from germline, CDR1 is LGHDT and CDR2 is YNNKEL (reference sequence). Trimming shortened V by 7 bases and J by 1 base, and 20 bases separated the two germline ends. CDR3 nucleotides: TGTGCCAGCATCCCCGATTGGGACAAACCGTCTGGGGCCAACGTCCTGACTTTC. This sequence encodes CASIPDWDKPSGANVLTF.

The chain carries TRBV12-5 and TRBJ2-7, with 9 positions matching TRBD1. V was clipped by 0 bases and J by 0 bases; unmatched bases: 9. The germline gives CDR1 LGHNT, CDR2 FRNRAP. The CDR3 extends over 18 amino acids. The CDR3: CASGLVHRRDRDSYEQYF. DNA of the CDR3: TGTGCTAGTGGTTTGGTACATCGCCGGGACAGGGACTCCTACGAGCAGTACTTC. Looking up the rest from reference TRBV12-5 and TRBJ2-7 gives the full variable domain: DARVTQTPRHKVTEMGQEVTMRCQPILGHNTVFWYRQTMMQGLELLAYFRNRAPLDDSGMPKDRFSAEMPDATLATLKIQPSEPRDSAVYFCASGLVHRRDRDSYEQYFGPGTRLTVT.

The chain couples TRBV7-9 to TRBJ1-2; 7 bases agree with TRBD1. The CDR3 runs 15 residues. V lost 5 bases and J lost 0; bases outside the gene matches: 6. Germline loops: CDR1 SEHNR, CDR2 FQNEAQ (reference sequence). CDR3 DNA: TGTGCCAGCAGCCAAGTGACAGGGACTAACTATGGCTACACCTTC. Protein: CASSQVTGTNYGYTF.

The CDR3 nucleotides read TGTGCCAGTAGTATCCAGCTAGCGGATCTCTCCTACGAGCAGTACTTC. Translating it yields CASSIQLADLSYEQYF. The chain employs TRBV19 and TRBJ2-7, with 7 nucleotides matching TRBD2. The CDR3 has 16 amino acids. Trimming at V came to 3 bases and at J to 0 bases, leaving 8 bases not matched to a gene. The germline V gene encodes CDR1 LNHDA and CDR2 SQIVND (reference sequence).

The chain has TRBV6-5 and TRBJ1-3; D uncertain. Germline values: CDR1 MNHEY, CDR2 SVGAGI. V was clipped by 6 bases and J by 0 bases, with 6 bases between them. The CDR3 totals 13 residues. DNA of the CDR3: TGTGCCAGCAGGCCTAGCTCTGGAAACACCATATATTTT. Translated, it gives CASRPSSGNTIYF.

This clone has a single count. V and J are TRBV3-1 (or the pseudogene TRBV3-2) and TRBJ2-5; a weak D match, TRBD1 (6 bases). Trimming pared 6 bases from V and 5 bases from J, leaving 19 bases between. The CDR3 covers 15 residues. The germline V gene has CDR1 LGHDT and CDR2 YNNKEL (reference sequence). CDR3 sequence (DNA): TGTGCCAGCAGTCCCAGGGGAAATTTGAGGGAGACCCAGTACTTC. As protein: CASSPRGNLRETQYF.

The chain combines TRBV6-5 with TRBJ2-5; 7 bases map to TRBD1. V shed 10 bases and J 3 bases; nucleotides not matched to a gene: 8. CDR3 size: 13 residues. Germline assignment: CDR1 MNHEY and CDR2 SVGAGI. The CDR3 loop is CATGDSGEETQYF. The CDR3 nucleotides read TGTGCCACCGGGGACAGCGGAGAAGAGACCCAGTACTTC.

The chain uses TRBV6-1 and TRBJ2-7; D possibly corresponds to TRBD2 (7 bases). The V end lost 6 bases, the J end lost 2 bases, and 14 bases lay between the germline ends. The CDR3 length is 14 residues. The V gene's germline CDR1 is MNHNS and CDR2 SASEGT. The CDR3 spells CASSLRGGTYEQYF. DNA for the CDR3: TGTGCCAGCAGCCTAAGGGGGGGAACCTACGAGCAGTACTTC.

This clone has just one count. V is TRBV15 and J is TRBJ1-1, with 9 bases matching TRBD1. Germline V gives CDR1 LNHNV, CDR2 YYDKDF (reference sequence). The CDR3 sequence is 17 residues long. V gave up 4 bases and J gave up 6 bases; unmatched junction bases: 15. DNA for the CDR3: TGTGCCACCAGCAACCGGGACAGGGATCCCTGGGGGTCTGAAGCTTTCTTT. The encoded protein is CATSNRDRDPWGSEAFF.

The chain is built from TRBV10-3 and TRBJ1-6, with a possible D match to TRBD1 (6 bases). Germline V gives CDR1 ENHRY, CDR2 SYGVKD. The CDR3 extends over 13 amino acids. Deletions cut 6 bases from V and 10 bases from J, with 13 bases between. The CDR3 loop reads CAISGRGVSPLHF. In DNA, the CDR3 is TGTGCCATCAGCGGCAGGGGAGTATCACCCCTCCACTTT.

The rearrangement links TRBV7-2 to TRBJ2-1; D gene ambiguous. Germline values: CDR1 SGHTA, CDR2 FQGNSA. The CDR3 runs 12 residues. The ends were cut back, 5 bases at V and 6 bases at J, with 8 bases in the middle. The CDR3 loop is CASSRDINEQFF. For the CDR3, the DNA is TGTGCCAGCAGCCGAGACATCAATGAGCAGTTCTTC. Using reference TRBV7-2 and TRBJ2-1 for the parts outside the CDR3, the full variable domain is GAGVSQSPSNKVTEKGKDVELRCDPISGHTALYWYRQSLGQGLEFLIYFQGNSAPDKSGLPSDRFSAERTGGSVSTLTIQRTQQEDSAVYLCASSRDINEQFFGPGTRLTVL.

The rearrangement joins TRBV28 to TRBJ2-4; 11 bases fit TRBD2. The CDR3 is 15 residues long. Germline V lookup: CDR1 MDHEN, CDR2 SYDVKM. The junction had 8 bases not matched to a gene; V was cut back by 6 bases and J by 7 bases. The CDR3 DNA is TGTGCCAGCAGACCGATGACTAGCGGGAACAACATTCAGTACTTC. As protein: CASRPMTSGNNIQYF.

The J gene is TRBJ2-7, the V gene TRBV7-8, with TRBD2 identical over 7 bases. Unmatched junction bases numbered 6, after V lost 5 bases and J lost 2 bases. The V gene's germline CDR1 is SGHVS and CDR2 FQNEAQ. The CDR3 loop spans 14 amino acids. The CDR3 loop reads CASSLRERPYEQYF. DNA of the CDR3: TGTGCCAGCAGCCTGCGGGAGCGTCCCTACGAGCAGTACTTC.

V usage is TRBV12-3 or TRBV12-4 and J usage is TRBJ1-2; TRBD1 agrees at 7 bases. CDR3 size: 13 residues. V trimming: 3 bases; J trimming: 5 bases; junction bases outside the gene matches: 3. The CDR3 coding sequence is TGTGCCAGCAGTTTGGGGACAGTTTATGGCTACACCTTC. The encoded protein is CASSLGTVYGYTF.

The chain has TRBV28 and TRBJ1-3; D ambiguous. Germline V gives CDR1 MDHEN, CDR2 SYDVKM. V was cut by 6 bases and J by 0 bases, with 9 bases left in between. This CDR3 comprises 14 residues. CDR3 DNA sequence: TGTGCCAGCAGCTCACAGAGCTCTGGAAACACCATATATTTT. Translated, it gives CASSSQSSGNTIYF.